A selection of T cell receptor beta chains follows, all from one sample in a study of T cell responses to AZD1222 COVID-19 vaccine. Here immunoSEQ multiplex PCR was the method, and the copy in TCRdb shows in-frame clones only, minus some. The table records 150,000 to 200,000 clones, approximately 92% of them present only once. Sequenced here: peripheral blood, sampled on day 0 of AZD1222 vaccination. The receptors come from an adult in good health. Each CDR3 is given with its conserved first and last residue. The order of the fields is J gene, D gene, V gene, clone size, CDR3 protein, CDR3 DNA. A D gene is named only where the DNA matches it firmly. A clone size is listed for some rows: how often the clone was seen (once, few, many), or a class if it is expanded.

TRBJ2-6 | - | TRBV7-9 | - | CASELGRSGANVLTF | TGTGCCAGCGAGCTGGGCCGCTCTGGGGCCAACGTCCTGACTTTC
TRBJ1-1 | TRBD1 | TRBV27 | - | CASIIQGAWGTEAFF | TGTGCCAGCATTATCCAGGGGGCATGGGGCACTGAAGCTTTCTTT
TRBJ1-6 | - | TRBV7-6 | - | CASSSWGRTNRNNSPLHF | TGTGCCAGCAGCTCTTGGGGCAGGACGAATCGGAATAATTCACCCCTCCACTTT
TRBJ2-3 | - | TRBV7-3 | - | CASSKPSLSTDTQYF | TGTGCCAGCAGTAAGCCCTCACTGAGCACAGATACGCAGTATTTT
TRBJ2-1 | - | TRBV4-1 | - | CASSPSQRYNEQFF | TGCGCCAGCAGTCCCTCGCAGCGGTACAATGAGCAGTTCTTC
TRBJ2-7 | - | TRBV7-9 | - | CASSPGLSYEQYF | TGTGCCAGCAGCCCGGGCCTCTCCTACGAGCAGTACTTC
TRBJ1-2 | - | TRBV29-1 | - | CSVGDRTYGYTF | TGCAGCGTCGGCGACAGAACCTATGGCTACACCTTC
TRBJ1-4 | - | TRBV5-8 | - | CASSPWRGEGGSEKLFF | TGTGCCAGCAGCCCCTGGAGGGGTGAGGGGGGCTCTGAAAAACTGTTTTTT
TRBJ1-3 | - | TRBV6-1 | few | CASSEAAPDSGNTIYF | TGTGCCAGCAGTGAAGCAGCTCCAGACTCTGGAAACACCATATATTTT
TRBJ1-3 | - | TRBV2 | - | CASSARIGSGNTIYF | TGTGCCAGCAGTGCCCGGATCGGCTCTGGAAACACCATATATTTT
TRBJ1-5 | - | TRBV15 | - | CATSRSQGPSNQPQHF | TGTGCCACCAGCAGATCGCAGGGGCCGAGCAATCAGCCCCAGCATTTT
TRBJ2-3 | - | TRBV2 | - | CASSDPQPPSNTQYF | TGTGCCAGCAGTGACCCCCAACCTCCCAGTAATACGCAGTATTTT
TRBJ2-2 | - | TRBV4-2 | - | CASSQGDTRGELFF | TGTGCCAGCAGCCAAGGGGACACGCGCGGGGAGCTGTTTTTT
TRBJ2-2 | - | TRBV14 | once | CASSLKNGELFF | TGTGCCAGCAGCCTTAAGAATGGGGAGCTGTTTTTT
TRBJ2-7 | - | TRBV7-9 | - | CASSLRPYEQYF | TGTGCCAGCAGCTTAAGACCCTACGAGCAGTACTTC
TRBJ2-3 | TRBD1 | TRBV7-2 | - | CASSLRTTGVTSTDTQYF | TGTGCCAGCAGCTTAAGGACAACAGGGGTAACTAGCACAGATACGCAGTATTTT
TRBJ2-2 | TRBD1 | TRBV5-1 | - | CASSRGQANTGELFF | TGCGCCAGCAGCCGGGGACAGGCTAACACCGGGGAGCTGTTTTTT
TRBJ2-1 | - | TRBV18 | - | CASSPSVGPEQFF | TGTGCCAGCTCACCATCGGTTGGCCCCGAGCAGTTCTTC
TRBJ1-1 | - | TRBV24-1 | - | CATEDEAREAFF | TGTGCCACCGAGGATGAGGCCCGGGAAGCTTTCTTT
TRBJ1-3 | - | TRBV18 | - | CASSPREGRISGNTIYF | TGTGCCAGCTCACCAAGGGAGGGGAGAATCTCTGGAAACACCATATATTTT
TRBJ1-3 | - | TRBV18 | - | CASSPVLSSGNTIYF | TGTGCCAGCTCACCAGTCTTGAGCTCTGGAAACACCATATATTTT
TRBJ1-2 | - | TRBV3-1/TRBV3-2 | - | CASSQGGGYGYTF | TGTGCCAGCAGCCAAGGGGGGGGCTATGGCTACACCTTC
TRBJ1-1 | - | TRBV28 | - | CASRQERGTEAFF | TGTGCCAGCAGGCAGGAGAGGGGCACTGAAGCTTTCTTT
TRBJ1-6 | TRBD1 | TRBV7-8 | - | CASSLVGTAFNSPLHF | TGTGCCAGCAGCTTAGTAGGGACAGCCTTCAATTCACCCCTCCACTTT
TRBJ2-4 | - | TRBV2 | - | CASSVVAALNIQYF | TGTGCCAGCAGTGTGGTCGCCGCCCTAAACATTCAGTACTTC
TRBJ1-1 | - | TRBV29-1 | - | CSVPGQPEAFF | TGCAGCGTCCCCGGACAGCCTGAAGCTTTCTTT
TRBJ1-1 | - | TRBV5-4 | - | CASTGTLGENTEAFF | TGTGCCAGCACCGGAACCCTAGGGGAGAACACTGAAGCTTTCTTT
TRBJ2-2 | - | TRBV5-6 | - | CASSLALVSANTGELFF | TGTGCCAGCAGCTTAGCTTTGGTATCCGCGAACACCGGGGAGCTGTTTTTT
TRBJ2-7 | - | TRBV7-8 | - | CASSPMGGAVSGIRSYEQYF | TGTGCCAGCAGCCCGATGGGGGGTGCCGTTTCGGGTATTCGCTCCTACGAGCAGTACTTC
TRBJ1-2 | - | TRBV7-2 | - | CASSQGVDRFGGYTF | TGTGCCAGCAGCCAAGGGGTAGACAGGTTTGGGGGCTACACCTTC
TRBJ2-1 | - | TRBV2 | - | CASRPENNEQFF | TGTGCCAGCAGACCTGAGAACAATGAGCAGTTCTTC
TRBJ2-1 | - | TRBV5-1 | - | CASSPMWNRGRDYNEQFF | TGCGCCAGCAGTCCCATGTGGAATCGAGGGAGAGACTACAATGAGCAGTTCTTC
TRBJ2-1 | - | TRBV28 | - | CASSWLGNEQFF | TGTGCCAGCAGTTGGCTCGGCAATGAGCAGTTCTTC
TRBJ1-1 | TRBD1 | TRBV5-5 | - | CASSLQGARTEAFF | TGTGCCAGCAGCTTGCAGGGGGCGCGGACTGAAGCTTTCTTT
TRBJ2-1 | - | TRBV13 | once | CATRQAPYNEQFF | TGTGCCACCCGACAGGCACCTTACAATGAGCAGTTCTTC
TRBJ1-1 | TRBD1 | TRBV7-8 | - | CASSKIQGGVTEAFF | TGTGCCAGCAGTAAGATACAGGGGGGTGTCACTGAAGCTTTCTTT
TRBJ1-1 | - | TRBV18 | - | CASSLRGGDTEAFF | TGTGCCAGCTCACTTCGCGGTGGGGACACTGAAGCTTTCTTT
TRBJ2-1 | TRBD2 | TRBV28 | - | CASSSEVGGAYNEQFF | TGTGCCAGCAGCTCCGAGGTGGGGGGGGCCTACAATGAGCAGTTCTTC
TRBJ1-4 | - | TRBV3-1/TRBV3-2 | - | CASSQVGTPNEKLFF | TGTGCCAGCAGCCAAGTTGGGACACCTAATGAAAAACTGTTTTTT
TRBJ2-3 | - | TRBV7-6 | - | CASSPPAWGTDTQYF | TGTGCCAGCAGTCCTCCGGCCTGGGGCACAGATACGCAGTATTTT
TRBJ1-2 | - | TRBV28 | few | CASSLGVMGGAYGYTF | TGTGCCAGCAGTTTAGGGGTGATGGGGGGGGCCTATGGCTACACCTTC
TRBJ1-2 | - | TRBV6-6 | - | CASSYSEGTTNGYTF | TGTGCCAGCAGTTACTCGGAGGGAACTACTAATGGCTACACCTTC
TRBJ2-7 | TRBD1 | TRBV5-1 | - | CASSLGDRAYEQYF | TGCGCCAGCAGCTTAGGGGACAGGGCGTACGAGCAGTACTTC
TRBJ1-6 | - | TRBV6-4 | - | CASSVEQGYSPLHF | TGTGCCAGCAGTGTGGAACAGGGTTATTCACCCCTCCACTTT
TRBJ1-4 | TRBD1 | TRBV10-2 | - | CASRQGGNEKLFF | TGCGCCAGCAGACAGGGGGGAAATGAAAAACTGTTTTTT
TRBJ1-6 | - | TRBV19 | - | CASSGQDSPLHF | TGTGCCAGTAGTGGTCAAGATTCACCCCTCCACTTT
TRBJ1-1 | - | TRBV29-1 | - | CSVPSEMNTEAFF | TGCAGCGTCCCGAGTGAGATGAACACTGAAGCTTTCTTT
TRBJ1-1 | - | TRBV6-5 | - | CASKWDPLNTEAFF | TGTGCCAGCAAATGGGACCCCTTGAACACTGAAGCTTTCTTT
TRBJ1-5 | - | TRBV5-6 | once | CASSLGPGFSNQPQHF | TGTGCCAGCAGCTTGGGTCCAGGATTTAGCAATCAGCCCCAGCATTTT